What follows are 25 T cell receptor beta chains derived from one specimen sequenced in a study of T cell responses to AZD1222 COVID-19 vaccine (dated by TCRdb to the early 2020s). What the time point label conveys for this sample: baseline before first vaccination. What this sample's treatment or condition label stands for: meningococcal conjugate vaccine given as trial control. Receptors were amplified or captured by the immunoSEQ multiplex PCR assay. Not all clones reach the TCRdb copy of this immuneACCESS table, which keeps in-frame sequences only. Checked studies attribute under half of the gap to unresolved V genes and leave the rest unexplained. A total of roughly 58,000 clones appear in this sample, 85% of them only once. Roughly 20% of the sample lies in the top ten. Sample: peripheral blood, taken on day 0 of MenACWY control vaccination. These receptors originate from an adult in good health.

This rearrangement joins TRBV14 to TRBJ2-1; 13 bases align to TRBD2. Germline lookup yields CDR1 SGHDN and CDR2 FVKESK. The CDR3 consists of 16 residues. V lost 1 base, J lost 8 bases, and 5 bases stayed unmatched. CDR3 DNA sequence: TGTGCCAGCAGCCAAGGACTAGCGGGAGGTTTGGATGAGCAGTTCTTC. It encodes CASSQGLAGGLDEQFF.

The chain couples TRBV24-1 to TRBJ1-5; no reliable D call. Germline loops: CDR1 KGHDR, CDR2 SFDVKD. CDR3 length equals 16 residues. The germline V and J ends were trimmed by 7 bases and 7 bases, with 22 bases remaining between them. CDR3 nucleotides: TGTGCCACCAGCGACTCGGGCCAAGATTTCGGGCAGCCCCAGCATTTT. Encoded protein: CATSDSGQDFGQPQHF.

This clone was picked up one time. The chain uses TRBV9 and TRBJ2-2, with D unclear. The CDR3 has 14 amino acids. Germline CDR1 reads SGDLS; CDR2 reads YYNGEE. Trimming removed 0 bases at V and 3 bases at J, with 6 bases between. DNA of the CDR3: TGTGCCAGCAGCGTAGCTACAGACACCGGGGAGCTGTTTTTT. Its protein product is CASSVATDTGELFF.

This rearrangement joins TRBV28 to TRBJ1-2; D not certain. The CDR3 loop spans 12 amino acids. Germline values: CDR1 MDHEN, CDR2 SYDVKM. V gave up 5 bases and J gave up 2 bases, with 6 bases separating them. The chain's CDR3 is CASSAGNYGYTF. The CDR3 region has the DNA TGTGCCAGCAGTGCGGGGAACTATGGCTACACCTTC.

This clone was picked up one time. This rearrangement joins TRBV9 to TRBJ1-1; maybe TRBD1 (5 bases). CDR1 and CDR2 from the germline V gene are SGDLS and YYNGEE. V lost 2 bases and J lost 8, with 16 bases in between. The length of the CDR3 is 14 residues. CDR3 protein: CASSVGDYNMEAFF. The CDR3 coding sequence is TGTGCCAGCAGCGTCGGGGACTACAACATGGAAGCTTTCTTT. Variable domain in full (rest from reference TRBV9 and TRBJ1-1): DSGVTQTPKHLITATGQRVTLRCSPRSGDLSVYWYQQSLDQGLQFLIQYYNGEERAKGNILERFSAQQFPDLHSELNLSSLELGDSALYFCASSVGDYNMEAFFGQGTRLTVV.

The rearrangement uses TRBV6-2 or TRBV6-3 and TRBJ2-7; TRBD2 matches 9 bases. V shed 4 bases and J 0 bases; nucleotides not matched to a gene: 7. This CDR3 comprises 16 residues. CDR1 and CDR2 from the germline V gene are MNHEY and SVGEGT. The CDR3 sequence is CASSLGLAVHSYEQYF. CDR3 in DNA: TGTGCCAGCAGTTTGGGACTAGCAGTCCACTCCTACGAGCAGTACTTC.

The rearrangement joins TRBV24-1 to TRBJ2-1; 9 bases line up with TRBD2. The CDR3 is 17 residues long. Germline CDR1 is KGHDR and CDR2 is SFDVKD. The junction had 5 bases not matched to a gene; V was cut back by 1 base and J by 2 bases. The CDR3 nucleotides read TGTGCCACCAGTGATTTTAAGGCTAGCGGGACCTACAATGAGCAGTTCTTC. This codes for CATSDFKASGTYNEQFF.

As regards this clone: The junction shows a germline mismatch at one end, possibly a read error. The genes are TRBV2 and TRBJ1-3, with TRBD1 matching over 8 bases. The CDR3 spans 19 residues. Germline V gives CDR1 SNHLY, CDR2 FYNNEI. The CDR3 region has the DNA TGTGCCAGCAGTCCCAACCTTGGACAGGGTCTAGGCTCTCGAAACACCATATATTTT. Translation: CASSPNLGQGLGSRNTIYF. The complete variable domain, with remaining parts taken from reference TRBV2 and TRBJ1-3, reads EPEVTQTPSHQVTQMGQEVILRCVPISNHLYFYWYRQILGQKVEFLVSFYNNEISEKSEIFDDQFSVERPDGSNFTLKIRSTKLEDSAMYFCASSPNLGQGLGSRNTIYFGEGSWLTVV.

V is TRBV18 and J is TRBJ2-1, with TRBD2 as a possible D gene (5 bases). Trimming cost V 1 base and J 8 bases, with 12 bases left between them. Germline CDR1 is KGHSH and CDR2 is LQKENI. The CDR3 has 14 amino acids. CDR3 residues: CASSPRFGSDEQFF. The CDR3 bases are TGTGCCAGCTCACCACGATTTGGGAGCGATGAGCAGTTCTTC.

The chain combines TRBV29-1 with TRBJ2-3; TRBD1 is a possible D gene (7 bases). V lost 5 bases to trimming and J lost 4 bases, with 13 bases between them. From germline, CDR1 is SQVTM and CDR2 ANQGSEA. The length of the CDR3 is 13 residues. The CDR3 bases are TGCAGCGTTCCATCAGGGGGGCCAGATACGCAGTATTTT. Protein sequence: CSVPSGGPDTQYF.

The table lists this clone with a count of one. This chain uses TRBV9 with TRBJ1-2; D ambiguous. Trimming removed 6 bases at V and 10 bases at J, with 13 bases between. Germline values: CDR1 SGDLS, CDR2 YYNGEE. The CDR3 extends over 11 amino acids. The CDR3 loop reads CASNPTPPYTF. DNA for the CDR3: TGTGCCAGCAACCCGACACCACCCTACACCTTC.

This rearrangement joins TRBV10-3 to TRBJ1-2; no definite D call. Germline V gene sequence: CDR1 ENHRY, CDR2 SYGVKD. V shed 4 bases and J shed 3 bases, with 12 bases lying between them. The CDR3 contains 14 residues. The CDR3 nucleotides read TGTGCCATCAGTGGGCTCGGGCAGGACTATGGCTACACCTTC. It codes for CAISGLGQDYGYTF.

This clone was picked up a small number of times. The rearrangement joins TRBV7-9 to TRBJ1-4; D is undetermined. V dropped 6 bases and J dropped 0 bases, with 11 bases sitting between them. Germline lookup yields CDR1 SEHNR and CDR2 FQNEAQ (reference sequence). The CDR3 consists of 15 residues. CDR3 in amino acids: CASSRGPATNEKLFF. The CDR3 DNA sequence: TGTGCCAGCAGTCGTGGACCTGCAACTAATGAAAAACTGTTTTTT. The entire variable domain, with the rest obtained from reference TRBV7-9 and TRBJ1-4, is as follows: DTGVSQNPRHKITKRGQNVTFRCDPISEHNRLYWYRQTLGQGPEFLTYFQNEAQLEKSRLLSDRFSAERPKGSFSTLEIQRTEQGDSAMYLCASSRGPATNEKLFFGSGTQLSVL.

The V and J genes are TRBV5-8 and TRBJ2-7; D gene ambiguous. Germline CDR1 and CDR2: SGHTS and YDEGEE. Trimming removed 2 bases from V and 4 bases from J, with 4 bases in between. This CDR3 spans 11 amino acids. CDR3 residues: CASSFRYEQYF. As DNA, the CDR3 is TGTGCCAGCAGCTTTCGGTACGAGCAGTACTTC.

The CDR3 bases are TGTGCCACCCAAACGGGACAAGAGACCCAGTACTTC. Translating gives CATQTGQETQYF. The chain links TRBV19 to TRBJ2-5, with D tentatively TRBD2 (5 bases). The germline gives CDR1 LNHDA, CDR2 SQIVND (reference sequence). The CDR3 is 12 residues long. V dropped 10 bases and J dropped 2 bases, with 11 bases sitting between them.

The V and J genes are TRBV11-1 and TRBJ2-7; D may correspond to TRBD1 or TRBD2 (5 bases each). The germline V and J ends were trimmed by 4 bases and 7 bases, with 17 bases remaining between them. Germline CDR1 SGHAT, CDR2 FQDESV (reference sequence). The CDR3 extends over 14 amino acids. Here the CDR3 reads CASSSGLGAREQYF. DNA for the CDR3: TGTGCCAGCAGCTCGGGCCTCGGGGCCCGGGAGCAGTACTTC.

The chain employs TRBV3-1 (or the pseudogene TRBV3-2) and TRBJ1-2; no clear D. Germline loops: CDR1 LGHDT, CDR2 YNNKEL (reference sequence). The CDR3 is made up of 14 amino acids. Between the trimmed V and J ends, which lost 3 bases and 4 bases, there was a span of 12 bases. The DNA for the CDR3 is TGTGCCAGCAGCCAGAGAGGGATCCTCTATGGCTACACCTTC. Its translation: CASSQRGILYGYTF.

This rearrangement joins TRBV6-5 to TRBJ2-7; 10 nucleotides align to TRBD1. This CDR3 is 12 amino acids long. The junction had 5 bases not matched to a gene; V was cut back by 10 bases and J by 5 bases. CDR1 and CDR2 (germline): MNHEY, SVGAGI. CDR3 sequence (DNA): TGTGCCACCAGGACAGGGGGAAACGAGCAGTACTTC. This gives the protein CATRTGGNEQYF.

The chain carries TRBV19 and TRBJ2-7; D is uncertain. Germline lookup yields CDR1 LNHDA and CDR2 SQIVND (reference sequence). Between the trimmed V and J ends, which lost 3 bases and 4 bases, there was a span of 16 bases. CDR3 length: 15 amino acids. In DNA, the CDR3 is TGTGCCAGTAGTATGGGAATGGACCTATTTTACGAGCAGTACTTC. It codes for CASSMGMDLFYEQYF.

Here the CDR3 DNA reads TGTGCCAGCAGCCAAGTGGGCCGATCTCTTAACTCTGGAAACACCATATATTTT. Translating it yields CASSQVGRSLNSGNTIYF. The rearrangement links TRBV7-2 to TRBJ1-3; no reliable D call. This CDR3 spans 18 amino acids. Germline CDR1 reads SGHTA; CDR2 reads FQGNSA. Deletions cut 5 bases from V and 0 bases from J, with 20 bases between.

The CDR3: CASSFPGGYQETQYF. The CDR3 nucleotides read TGTGCCAGCAGCTTCCCGGGCGGGTACCAAGAGACCCAGTACTTC. The chain couples TRBV7-9 to TRBJ2-5, with D perhaps matching TRBD2 (5 bases). CDR1 SEHNR and CDR2 FQNEAQ come from the germline V gene (reference sequence). Trimming took 3 bases from V and 0 from J, leaving 11 bases between them. CDR3 size: 15 residues.

Relative to its sample, this clone is medium-sized. The chain has TRBV6-2 or TRBV6-3 and TRBJ2-6, with D uncertain. The CDR3 is 15 residues long. Germline CDR1 and CDR2: MNHEY and SVGEGT. Trimming left V 6 bases short and J 0 bases short, with 9 bases between. The CDR3 is CASSPDISGANVLTF. CDR3 DNA sequence: TGTGCCAGCAGCCCTGACATCTCTGGGGCCAACGTCCTGACTTTC.

This sequence joins TRBV6-5 and TRBJ2-7, with 8 bases aligning to TRBD1. The germline CDR1 and CDR2 sequences are MNHEY and SVGAGI. CDR3 size: 14 residues. V lost 6 bases and J lost 2; bases outside the gene matches: 6. The CDR3 protein is CASSGRGLAYEQYF. CDR3 sequence (DNA): TGTGCCAGCAGCGGCAGGGGGCTCGCCTACGAGCAGTACTTC.

This chain links TRBV30 with TRBJ1-3; D possibly corresponds to TRBD1 (6 bases). Germline-derived CDR1 and CDR2 are GTSNPN and SVGIG (reference sequence). Trimming took 3 bases from V and 0 from J, leaving 18 bases between them. The CDR3 length is 17 residues. The chain's CDR3 is CAWRDRLTKSSGNTIYF. The CDR3 coding sequence is TGTGCCTGGAGGGACAGACTTACTAAGAGCTCTGGAAACACCATATATTTT.

The chain employs TRBV5-4 and TRBJ1-1; D possibly corresponds to TRBD1 (6 bases). Between the trimmed V and J ends, which lost 2 bases and 1 base, there was a span of 12 bases. CDR3 length equals 15 residues. Per germline, CDR1 SGHNT and CDR2 YYREEE (reference sequence). The CDR3 DNA is TGTGCCAGCAGCTTACTCGGGACAAAGAACACTGAAGCTTTCTTT. Residues: CASSLLGTKNTEAFF.